Below are 18 T cell receptor beta chains sequenced from a single sample in a study of blood T cell repertoires in COVID-19 (dated by TCRdb to the early 2020s). Libraries were prepared through the immunoSEQ multiplex PCR assay. This immuneACCESS table, as held by TCRdb, lists in-frame sequences with V and J called but not all clones. Of the missing ones, under half trace to an unresolved V gene in checked studies; the others have no known cause. In this sample the table shows approximately 250,000 clones, about nine tenths of which occur a single time. Over 0.65% of the sample rests with the top ten. Sequences were obtained from peripheral blood. The receptors stem from a man under 40 with COVID-19, enrolled during active disease.

J is TRBJ1-6 and V is TRBV7-9, with 10 nucleotides matching TRBD1. Trimming took 1 base from V and 4 from J; bases not matched to a gene: 1. Per the germline V gene, CDR1 is SEHNR and CDR2 is FQNEAQ (reference sequence). This CDR3 contains 16 residues. The CDR3 spells CASSLGTGGYNSPLHF. CDR3 nucleotides: TGTGCCAGCAGCTTAGGGACAGGGGGTTATAATTCACCCCTCCACTTT.

V gene TRBV3-1 (or the pseudogene TRBV3-2) combines with J gene TRBJ2-1, with 7 bases lining up with TRBD2. The CDR3 extends over 15 amino acids. V shed 5 bases and J 3 bases; nucleotides not matched to a gene: 7. Germline loops: CDR1 LGHDT, CDR2 YNNKEL (reference sequence). Written as DNA, the CDR3 is TGTGCCAGCAGCATAGACACGGGGGGCTACAATGAGCAGTTCTTC. Protein product: CASSIDTGGYNEQFF.

V usage is TRBV3-1 (or the pseudogene TRBV3-2) and J usage is TRBJ2-5; D is possibly TRBD2 (6 bases). V was shortened by 0 bases and J by 5 bases, with 13 bases between the two germline ends. Germline lookup yields CDR1 LGHDT and CDR2 YNNKEL (reference sequence). The CDR3 is 15 residues long. The CDR3 bases are TGTGCCAGCAGCCAAGATCCTCGGGGGAAGGAGACCCAGTACTTC. Protein: CASSQDPRGKETQYF.

The chain is built from TRBV7-9 and TRBJ1-4; 7 nucleotides align to TRBD1. Trimming removed 2 bases from V and 6 bases from J; junction bases left unmatched: 12. The CDR3 is made up of 17 amino acids. Germline V CDR1 and CDR2: SEHNR, FQNEAQ (reference sequence). DNA for the CDR3: TGTGCCAGCAGCTTATCCTCCAGGGGGGTAAGATATGAAAAACTGTTTTTT. Translated: CASSLSSRGVRYEKLFF.

This sequence joins TRBV5-4 and TRBJ1-1; D is unclear. Trimming took off 3 bases at V and 0 bases at J, with 12 bases between the two ends. CDR3 size: 15 residues. The germline CDR1 and CDR2 sequences are SGHNT and YYREEE (reference sequence). The CDR3 nucleotides are TGTGCCAGCAGCTGGGGAGCTCCTATGAACACTGAAGCTTTCTTT. As protein: CASSWGAPMNTEAFF.

V usage is TRBV15 and J usage is TRBJ1-5; 10 positions agree with TRBD1. CDR3 length: 15 amino acids. The trim removed 8 bases at V and 4 bases at J, leaving 8 bases unmatched. CDR1 LNHNV and CDR2 YYDKDF come from the germline V gene (reference sequence). CDR3 nucleotides: TGTGCCACCGGATACGACAGGGGGCGGAATCAGCCCCAGCATTTT. Encoded protein: CATGYDRGRNQPQHF. The full variable domain, rest sourced from reference TRBV15 and TRBJ1-5, is DAMVIQNPRYQVTQFGKPVTLSCSQTLNHNVMYWYQQKSSQAPKLLFHYYDKDFNNEADTPDNFQSRRPNTSFCFLDIRSPGLGDTAMYLCATGYDRGRNQPQHFGDGTRLSIL.

The V and J genes are TRBV6-5 and TRBJ2-7; the D gene is possibly TRBD1 (5 bases). CDR3 length: 13 residues. CDR1 and CDR2 from the germline V gene are MNHEY and SVGAGI. V was cut by 6 bases and J by 5 bases, with 14 bases left in between. This CDR3 is CASRVPGYHEQYF. CDR3 sequence (DNA): TGTGCCAGCAGGGTACCAGGGTACCACGAGCAGTACTTC.

This rearrangement joins TRBV25-1 to TRBJ1-6; D is uncertain. There are 16 residues in the CDR3. V was shortened by 7 bases and J by 0 bases, with 13 bases between the two germline ends. From germline, CDR1 is MGHDK and CDR2 SYGVNS. In nucleotides, the CDR3 is TGTGCCAGCACTCGGGGAGACTTCTCCTATAATTCACCCCTCCACTTT. Translated: CASTRGDFSYNSPLHF.

This chain uses TRBV2 with TRBJ2-2; D is possibly TRBD2 (5 bases). Trimming left V 8 bases short and J 2 bases short, with 12 bases between. From germline, CDR1 is SNHLY and CDR2 FYNNEI. This CDR3 spans 14 amino acids. The CDR3, as DNA: TGTGCCAGCCTTGGACTGCCTAACACCGGGGAGCTGTTTTTT. Translated: CASLGLPNTGELFF.

The rearrangement uses TRBV24-1 and TRBJ2-1; 9 positions agree with TRBD1. Unmatched junction bases numbered 11, after V lost 4 bases and J lost 5 bases. From germline, CDR1 is KGHDR and CDR2 SFDVKD. The CDR3 sequence is 17 residues long. CDR3 coding DNA: TGTGCCACCAGTGACCCACGAACAGGGGGCAAGAACAATGAGCAGTTCTTC. This sequence encodes CATSDPRTGGKNNEQFF.

The chain uses TRBV10-3 and TRBJ1-1; D may be TRBD1 (6 bases). V lost 6 bases and J lost 0, with 11 bases in between. CDR3 length equals 14 residues. Germline V lookup: CDR1 ENHRY, CDR2 SYGVKD. In DNA, the CDR3 is TGTGCCATCAGGGGGACAAGCATGAACACTGAAGCTTTCTTT. Its translation is CAIRGTSMNTEAFF.

This chain connects TRBV25-1 to TRBJ1-1; no clear D gene. V lost 3 bases and J lost 4, with 9 bases in between. From germline, CDR1 is MGHDK and CDR2 SYGVNS. There are 13 residues in the CDR3. This CDR3 is CASSEWLSTEAFF. For the CDR3, the DNA is TGTGCCAGCAGTGAGTGGTTGAGCACTGAAGCTTTCTTT.

The J gene is TRBJ1-4, the V gene TRBV27; 7 nucleotides line up with TRBD1. The CDR3 is 16 residues long. V was clipped by 4 bases and J by 7 bases; unmatched bases: 12. Per germline, CDR1 MNHEY and CDR2 SMNVEV (reference sequence). DNA for the CDR3: TGTGCCAGCAGTTCAACCCCTCAGGGGGTCGTTGAAAAACTGTTTTTT. It translates to CASSSTPQGVVEKLFF.

This chain joins TRBV18 and TRBJ1-6; 7 bases are a match to TRBD1. With 6 bases clipped from V and 5 bases from J, the junction kept 10 bases outside the gene matches. CDR1 KGHSH and CDR2 LQKENI come from the germline V gene. The CDR3 sequence is 16 residues long. The DNA of the CDR3 is TGTGCCAGCTCCCAGGCCAGACAGGGAAATAATTCACCCCTCCACTTT. It yields the protein CASSQARQGNNSPLHF.

This chain links TRBV3-1 (or the pseudogene TRBV3-2) with TRBJ1-4, with D perhaps matching TRBD1 (6 bases). CDR1 and CDR2 (germline): LGHDT, YNNKEL (reference sequence). V was clipped by 0 bases and J by 7 bases, with 15 bases between them. The CDR3 has 16 amino acids. CDR3 nucleotide sequence: TGTGCCAGCAGCCAAGAGACAGGTCCTGGGAGTGAAAAACTGTTTTTT. Protein product: CASSQETGPGSEKLFF.

V is TRBV6-1 and J is TRBJ1-2; D gene unclear. This CDR3 is built from 19 residues. Germline V gives CDR1 MNHNS, CDR2 SASEGT. Trimming removed 4 bases from V and 6 bases from J, with 30 bases in between. This chain's CDR3 is CASSAYSQPAVRDRDGYTF. The CDR3 DNA reads TGTGCCAGCAGTGCTTATTCCCAACCTGCGGTCCGGGATAGGGATGGCTACACCTTC.

V and J are TRBV19 and TRBJ1-2; no firm D call. Germline V gives CDR1 LNHDA, CDR2 SQIVND (reference sequence). This CDR3 is 13 amino acids long. The germline V and J ends were trimmed by 3 bases and 4 bases, with 9 bases remaining between them. CDR3 sequence reads: CASSISVAYGYTF. The CDR3 nucleotides read TGTGCCAGTAGTATTTCAGTCGCCTATGGCTACACCTTC.

V and J are TRBV5-4 and TRBJ1-1, with 9 bases lining up with TRBD1. J lost 8 bases, V lost 2 bases, and 7 bases had no gene match. Germline V gives CDR1 SGHNT, CDR2 YYREEE (reference sequence). This CDR3 comprises 14 residues. Here the CDR3 reads CASSFLPGTGEAFF. Here the CDR3 DNA reads TGTGCCAGCAGCTTTCTACCCGGGACAGGGGAAGCTTTCTTT.